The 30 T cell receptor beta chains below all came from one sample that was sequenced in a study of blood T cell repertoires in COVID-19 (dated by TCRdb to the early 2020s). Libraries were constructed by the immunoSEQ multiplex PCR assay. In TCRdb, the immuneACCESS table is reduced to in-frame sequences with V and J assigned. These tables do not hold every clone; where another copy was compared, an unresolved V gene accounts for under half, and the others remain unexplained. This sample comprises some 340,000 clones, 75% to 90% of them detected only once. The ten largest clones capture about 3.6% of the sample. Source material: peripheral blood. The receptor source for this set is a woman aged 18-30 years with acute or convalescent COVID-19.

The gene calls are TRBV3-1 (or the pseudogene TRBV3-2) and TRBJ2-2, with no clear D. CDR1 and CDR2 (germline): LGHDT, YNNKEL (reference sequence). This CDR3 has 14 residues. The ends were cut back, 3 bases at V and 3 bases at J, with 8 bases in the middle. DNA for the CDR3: TGTGCCAGCAGCCAGGATAGCTACACCGGGGAGCTGTTTTTT. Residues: CASSQDSYTGELFF.

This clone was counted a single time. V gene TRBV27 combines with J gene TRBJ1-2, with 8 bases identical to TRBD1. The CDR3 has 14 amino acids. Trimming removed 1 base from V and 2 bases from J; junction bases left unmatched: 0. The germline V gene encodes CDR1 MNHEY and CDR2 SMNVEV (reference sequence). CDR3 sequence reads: CASSLYRGNYGYTF. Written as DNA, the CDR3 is TGTGCCAGCAGTTTATACAGGGGGAACTATGGCTACACCTTC.

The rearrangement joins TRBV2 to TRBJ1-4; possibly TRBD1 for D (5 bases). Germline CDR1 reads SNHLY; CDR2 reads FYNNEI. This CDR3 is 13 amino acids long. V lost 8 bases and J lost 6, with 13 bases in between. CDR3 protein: CASRGTGYEKLFF. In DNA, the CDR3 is TGTGCCAGCCGGGGGACGGGTTATGAAAAACTGTTTTTT.

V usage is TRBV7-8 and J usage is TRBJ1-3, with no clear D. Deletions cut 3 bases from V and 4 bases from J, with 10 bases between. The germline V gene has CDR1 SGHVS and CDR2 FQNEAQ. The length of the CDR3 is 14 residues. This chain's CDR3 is CASSFEGSGNTIYF. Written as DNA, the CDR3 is TGTGCCAGCAGCTTTGAGGGTTCGGGAAACACCATATATTTT.

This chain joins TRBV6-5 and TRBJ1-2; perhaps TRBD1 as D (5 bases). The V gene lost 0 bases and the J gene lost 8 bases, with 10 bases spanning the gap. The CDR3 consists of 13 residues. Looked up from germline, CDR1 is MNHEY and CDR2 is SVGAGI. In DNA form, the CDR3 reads TGTGCCAGCAGTTACTCAACAGGTTCCGGCTACACCTTC. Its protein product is CASSYSTGSGYTF.

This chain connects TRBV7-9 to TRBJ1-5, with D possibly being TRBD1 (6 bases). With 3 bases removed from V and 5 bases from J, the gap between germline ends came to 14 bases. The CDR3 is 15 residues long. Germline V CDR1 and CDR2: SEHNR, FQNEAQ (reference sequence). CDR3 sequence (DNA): TGTGCCAGCAGCTTCGGGCGAGCAGGGGATCAGCCCCAGCATTTT. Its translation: CASSFGRAGDQPQHF.

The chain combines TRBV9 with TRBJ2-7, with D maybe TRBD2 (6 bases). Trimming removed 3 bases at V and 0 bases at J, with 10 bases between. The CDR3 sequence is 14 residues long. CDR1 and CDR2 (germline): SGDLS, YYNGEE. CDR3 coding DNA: TGTGCCAGCAGCGGCCGGGACTTCTCCTACGAGCAGTACTTC. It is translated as CASSGRDFSYEQYF. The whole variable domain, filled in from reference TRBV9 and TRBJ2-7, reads DSGVTQTPKHLITATGQRVTLRCSPRSGDLSVYWYQQSLDQGLQFLIQYYNGEERAKGNILERFSAQQFPDLHSELNLSSLELGDSALYFCASSGRDFSYEQYFGPGTRLTVT.

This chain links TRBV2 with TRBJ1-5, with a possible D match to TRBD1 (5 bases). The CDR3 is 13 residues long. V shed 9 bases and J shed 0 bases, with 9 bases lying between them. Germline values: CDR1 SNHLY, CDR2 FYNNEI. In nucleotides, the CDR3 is TGTGCCAGTCAGGGATATAGCAATCAGCCCCAGCATTTT. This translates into CASQGYSNQPQHF.

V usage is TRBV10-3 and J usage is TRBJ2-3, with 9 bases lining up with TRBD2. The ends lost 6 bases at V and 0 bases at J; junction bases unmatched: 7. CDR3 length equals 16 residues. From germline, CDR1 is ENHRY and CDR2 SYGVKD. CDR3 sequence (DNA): TGTGCCATCAGCGACTCTAGCGGGGCTAGCACAGATACGCAGTATTTT. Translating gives CAISDSSGASTDTQYF.

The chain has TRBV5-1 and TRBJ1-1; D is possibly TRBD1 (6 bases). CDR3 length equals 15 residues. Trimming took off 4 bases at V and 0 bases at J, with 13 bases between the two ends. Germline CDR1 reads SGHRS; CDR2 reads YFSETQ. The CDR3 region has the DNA TGCGCCAGCAGCATGAATGGGGGCCTGAACACTGAAGCTTTCTTT. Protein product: CASSMNGGLNTEAFF. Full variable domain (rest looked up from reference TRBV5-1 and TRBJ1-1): KAGVTQTPRYLIKTRGQQVTLSCSPISGHRSVSWYQQTPGQGLQFLFEYFSETQRNKGNFPGRFSGRQFSNSRSEMNVSTLELGDSALYLCASSMNGGLNTEAFFGQGTRLTVV.

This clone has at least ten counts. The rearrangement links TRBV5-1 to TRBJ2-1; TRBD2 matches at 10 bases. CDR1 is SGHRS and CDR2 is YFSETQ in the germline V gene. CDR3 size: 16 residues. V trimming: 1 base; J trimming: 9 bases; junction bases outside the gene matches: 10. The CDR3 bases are TGCGCCAGCAGCTTGAGGGGGCTAGCGGGAGTCGGTGAGCAGTTCTTC. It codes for CASSLRGLAGVGEQFF.

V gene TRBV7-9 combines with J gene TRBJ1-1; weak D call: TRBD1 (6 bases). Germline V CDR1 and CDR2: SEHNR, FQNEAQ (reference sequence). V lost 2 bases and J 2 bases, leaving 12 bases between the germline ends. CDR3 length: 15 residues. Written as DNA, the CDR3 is TGTGCCAGCAGCTTAAGACAGGAAAGAAACACTGAAGCTTTCTTT. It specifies CASSLRQERNTEAFF. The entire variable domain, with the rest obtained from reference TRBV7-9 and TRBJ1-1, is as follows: DTGVSQNPRHKITKRGQNVTFRCDPISEHNRLYWYRQTLGQGPEFLTYFQNEAQLEKSRLLSDRFSAERPKGSFSTLEIQRTEQGDSAMYLCASSLRQERNTEAFFGQGTRLTVV.

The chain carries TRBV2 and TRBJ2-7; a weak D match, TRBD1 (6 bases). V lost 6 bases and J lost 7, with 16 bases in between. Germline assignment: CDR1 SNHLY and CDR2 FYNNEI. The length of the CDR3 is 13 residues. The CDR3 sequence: CASRTDRPGEQYF. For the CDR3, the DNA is TGTGCCAGCAGGACCGACAGGCCCGGGGAGCAGTACTTC.

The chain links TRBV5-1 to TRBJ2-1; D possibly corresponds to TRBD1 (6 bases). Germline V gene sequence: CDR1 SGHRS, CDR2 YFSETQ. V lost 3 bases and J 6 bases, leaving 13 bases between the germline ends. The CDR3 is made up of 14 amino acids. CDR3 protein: CASSSLTGSNEQFF. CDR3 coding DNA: TGCGCCAGCAGCTCCCTAACAGGGAGCAATGAGCAGTTCTTC.

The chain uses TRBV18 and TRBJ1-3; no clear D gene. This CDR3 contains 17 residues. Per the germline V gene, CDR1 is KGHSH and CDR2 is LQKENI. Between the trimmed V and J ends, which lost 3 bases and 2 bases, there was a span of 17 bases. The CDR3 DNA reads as TGTGCCAGCTCACCCACTGCGGGCGCTGGCCCTGGAAACACCATATATTTT. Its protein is CASSPTAGAGPGNTIYF.

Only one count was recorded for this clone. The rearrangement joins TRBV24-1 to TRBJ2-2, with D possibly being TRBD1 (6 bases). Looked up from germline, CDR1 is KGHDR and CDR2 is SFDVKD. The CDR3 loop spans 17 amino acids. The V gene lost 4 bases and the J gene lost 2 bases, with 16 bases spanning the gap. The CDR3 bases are TGTGCCACCAGTGAGGGCTTGGGGACATTAAACACCGGGGAGCTGTTTTTT. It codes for CATSEGLGTLNTGELFF.

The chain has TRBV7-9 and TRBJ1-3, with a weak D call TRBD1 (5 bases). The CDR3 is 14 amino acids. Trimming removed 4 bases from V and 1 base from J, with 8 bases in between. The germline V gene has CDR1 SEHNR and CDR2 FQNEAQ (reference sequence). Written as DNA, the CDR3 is TGTGCCAGCAGCTCAGACAGATCTGGAAACACCATATATTTT. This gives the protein CASSSDRSGNTIYF.

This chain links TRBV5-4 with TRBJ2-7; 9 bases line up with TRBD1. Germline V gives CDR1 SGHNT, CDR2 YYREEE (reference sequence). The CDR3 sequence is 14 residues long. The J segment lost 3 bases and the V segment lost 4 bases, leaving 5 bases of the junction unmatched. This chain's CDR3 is CASSAGTGLYEQYF. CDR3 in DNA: TGTGCCAGCAGCGCCGGGACAGGGCTCTACGAGCAGTACTTC.

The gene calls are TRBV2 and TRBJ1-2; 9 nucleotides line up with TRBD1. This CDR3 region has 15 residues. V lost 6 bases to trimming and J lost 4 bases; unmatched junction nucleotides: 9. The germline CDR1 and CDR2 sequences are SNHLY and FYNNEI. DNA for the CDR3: TGTGCCAGCAGATCCGGGACAGGGTTTGTCTATGGCTACACCTTC. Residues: CASRSGTGFVYGYTF.

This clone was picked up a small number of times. The CDR3, as DNA: TGTGCCAGCAGAACCCCGGGACTAGCGGGTGACAATGAGCAGTTCTTC. Translating it yields CASRTPGLAGDNEQFF. The rearrangement joins TRBV6-6 to TRBJ2-1, with 12 bases aligning to TRBD2. This CDR3 has 16 amino acids. Trimming removed 6 bases from V and 5 bases from J; junction bases left unmatched: 8. Per germline, CDR1 MNHNY and CDR2 SVGAGI (reference sequence).

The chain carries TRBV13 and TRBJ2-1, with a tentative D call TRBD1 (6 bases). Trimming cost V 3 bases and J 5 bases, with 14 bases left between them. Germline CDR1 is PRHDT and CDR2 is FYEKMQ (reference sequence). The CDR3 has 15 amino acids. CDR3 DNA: TGTGCCAGCAGCTTCGTGTGGGGGCCCCACAATGAGCAGTTCTTC. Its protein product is CASSFVWGPHNEQFF.

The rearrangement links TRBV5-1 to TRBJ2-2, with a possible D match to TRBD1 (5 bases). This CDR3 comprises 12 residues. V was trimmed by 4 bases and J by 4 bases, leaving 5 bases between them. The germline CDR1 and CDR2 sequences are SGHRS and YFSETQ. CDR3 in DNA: TGCGCCAGCAGCAGGGGCACCGGGGAGCTGTTTTTT. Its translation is CASSRGTGELFF.

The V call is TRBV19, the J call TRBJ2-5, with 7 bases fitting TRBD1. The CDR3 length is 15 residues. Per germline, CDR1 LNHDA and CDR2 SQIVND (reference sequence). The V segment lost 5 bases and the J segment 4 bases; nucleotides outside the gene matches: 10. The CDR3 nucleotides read TGTGCCAGTAGTTTGCTACAGGGGAGCGGAGAGACCCAGTACTTC. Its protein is CASSLLQGSGETQYF.

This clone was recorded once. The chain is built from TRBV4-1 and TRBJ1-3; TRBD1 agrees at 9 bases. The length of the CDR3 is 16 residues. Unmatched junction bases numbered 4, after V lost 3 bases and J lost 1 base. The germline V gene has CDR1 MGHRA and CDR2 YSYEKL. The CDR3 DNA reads TGCGCCAGCAGCCACCGACAGGGGGTATCTGGAAACACCATATATTTT. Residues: CASSHRQGVSGNTIYF.

The CDR3 protein is CASSLAAGSSYEQYF. The CDR3 nucleotides are TGCGCCAGCAGCTTGGCTGCCGGGTCTTCCTACGAGCAGTACTTC. J is TRBJ2-7 and V is TRBV5-1, with D unresolved. Trimming took off 0 bases at V and 1 base at J, with 11 bases between the two ends. Germline lookup yields CDR1 SGHRS and CDR2 YFSETQ. This CDR3 spans 15 amino acids.

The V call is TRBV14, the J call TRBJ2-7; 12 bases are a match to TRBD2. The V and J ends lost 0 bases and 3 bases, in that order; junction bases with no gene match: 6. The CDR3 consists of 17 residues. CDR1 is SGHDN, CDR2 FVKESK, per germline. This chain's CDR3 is CASSQEITSGRNYEQYF. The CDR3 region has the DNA TGTGCCAGCAGCCAAGAAATCACTAGCGGGAGGAACTACGAGCAGTACTTC. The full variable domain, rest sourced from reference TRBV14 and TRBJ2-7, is EAGVTQFPSHSVIEKGQTVTLRCDPISGHDNLYWYRRVMGKEIKFLLHFVKESKQDESGMPNNRFLAERTGGTYSTLKVQPAELEDSGVYFCASSQEITSGRNYEQYFGPGTRLTVT.

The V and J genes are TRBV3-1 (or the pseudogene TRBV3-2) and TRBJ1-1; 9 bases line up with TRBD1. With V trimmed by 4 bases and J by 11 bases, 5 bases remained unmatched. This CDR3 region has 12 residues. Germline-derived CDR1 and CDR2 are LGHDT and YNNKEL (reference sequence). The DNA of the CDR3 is TGTGCCAGCAGCCCCCGACAGGGGGTGGCTTTCTTT. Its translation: CASSPRQGVAFF.

The CDR3 coding sequence is TGTGCCAGCAGCCCTGGGATGACAGTAAACACCATATATTTT. Amino acids: CASSPGMTVNTIYF. The rearrangement joins TRBV13 to TRBJ1-3; TRBD1 might be the D (5 bases). The germline gives CDR1 PRHDT, CDR2 FYEKMQ (reference sequence). This CDR3 contains 14 residues. V dropped 5 bases and J dropped 6 bases, with 14 bases sitting between them.

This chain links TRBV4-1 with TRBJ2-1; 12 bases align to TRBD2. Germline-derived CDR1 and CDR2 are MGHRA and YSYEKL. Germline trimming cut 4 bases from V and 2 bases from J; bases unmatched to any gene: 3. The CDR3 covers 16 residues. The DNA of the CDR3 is TGCGCCAGCAGCCTGAGACTAGCGGGGGCCTACAATGAGCAGTTCTTC. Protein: CASSLRLAGAYNEQFF.

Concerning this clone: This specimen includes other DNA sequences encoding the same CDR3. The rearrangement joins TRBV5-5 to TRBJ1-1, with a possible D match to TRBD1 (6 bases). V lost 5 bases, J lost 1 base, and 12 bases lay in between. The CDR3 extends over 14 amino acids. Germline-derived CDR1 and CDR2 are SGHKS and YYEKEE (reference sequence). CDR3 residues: CASSLGGQNTEAFF. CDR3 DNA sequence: TGTGCCAGCAGTTTAGGGGGACAGAACACTGAAGCTTTCTTT.